This T cell receptor beta chain was captured in a study of blood T cell repertoires in COVID-19. Here immunoSEQ multiplex PCR was the method, and the copy in TCRdb shows in-frame clones only, minus some. This table holds about 210,000 clones, around nine tenths found once. The CDR3 extends over 13 amino acids. V dropped 7 bases and J dropped 4 bases, with 11 bases sitting between them. The sequenced sample consisted of peripheral blood. V is TRBV12-3 or TRBV12-4 and J is TRBJ2-1; no definite D call. The sequence derives from a woman between 40 and 50 years old with acute or convalescent COVID-19. The DNA for the CDR3 is TGTGCCAGCACTTTCGGAGTGTACAATGAGCAGTTCTTC. Translation: CASTFGVYNEQFF.